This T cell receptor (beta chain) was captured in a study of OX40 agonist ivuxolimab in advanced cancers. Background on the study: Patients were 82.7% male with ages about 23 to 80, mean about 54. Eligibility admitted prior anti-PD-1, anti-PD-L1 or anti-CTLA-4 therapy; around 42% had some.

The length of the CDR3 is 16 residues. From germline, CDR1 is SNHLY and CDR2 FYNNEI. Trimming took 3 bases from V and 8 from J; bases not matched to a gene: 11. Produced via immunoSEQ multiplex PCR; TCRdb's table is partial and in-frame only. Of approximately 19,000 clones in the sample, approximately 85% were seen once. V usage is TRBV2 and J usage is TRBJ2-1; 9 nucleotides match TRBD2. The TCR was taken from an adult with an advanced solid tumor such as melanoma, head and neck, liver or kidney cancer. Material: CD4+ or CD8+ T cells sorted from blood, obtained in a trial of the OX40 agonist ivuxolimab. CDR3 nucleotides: TGTGCCAGCAGTGAGTTAGGTAGCGGGAGTGTATATGAGCAGTTCTTC. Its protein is CASSELGSGSVYEQFF.